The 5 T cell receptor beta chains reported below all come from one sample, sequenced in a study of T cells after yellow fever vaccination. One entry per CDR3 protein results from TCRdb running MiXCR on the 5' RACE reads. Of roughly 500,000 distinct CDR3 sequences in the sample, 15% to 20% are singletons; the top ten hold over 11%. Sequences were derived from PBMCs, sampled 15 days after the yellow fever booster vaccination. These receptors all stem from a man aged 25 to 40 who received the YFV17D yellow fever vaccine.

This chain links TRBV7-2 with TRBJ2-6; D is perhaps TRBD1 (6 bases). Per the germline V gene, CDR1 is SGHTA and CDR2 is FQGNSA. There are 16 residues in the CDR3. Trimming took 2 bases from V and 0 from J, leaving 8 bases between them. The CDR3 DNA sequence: TGTGCCAGCAGCTTAACGACAGGCTCTGGGGCCAACGTCCTGACTTTC. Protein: CASSLTTGSGANVLTF. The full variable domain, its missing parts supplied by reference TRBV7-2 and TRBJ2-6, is GAGVSQSPSNKVTEKGKDVELRCDPISGHTALYWYRQSLGQGLEFLIYFQGNSAPDKSGLPSDRFSAERTGGSVSTLTIQRTQQEDSAVYLCASSLTTGSGANVLTFGAGSRLTVL.

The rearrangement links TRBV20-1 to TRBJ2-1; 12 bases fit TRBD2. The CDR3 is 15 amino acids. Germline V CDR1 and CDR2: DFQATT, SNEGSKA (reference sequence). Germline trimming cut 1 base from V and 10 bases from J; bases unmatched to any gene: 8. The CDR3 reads CSARASSGGVSEQFF. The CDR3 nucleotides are TGCAGTGCTAGAGCATCTAGCGGGGGGGTCTCGGAGCAGTTCTTC.

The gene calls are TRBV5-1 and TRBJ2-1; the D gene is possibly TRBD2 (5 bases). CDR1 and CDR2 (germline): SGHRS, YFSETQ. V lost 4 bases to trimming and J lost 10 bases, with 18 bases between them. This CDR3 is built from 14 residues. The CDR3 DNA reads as TGCGCCAGCAGCGCCTGGACTGACTCGGGCGAGCAGTTCTTC. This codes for CASSAWTDSGEQFF.

CDR3 nucleotide sequence: TGTGCCAGCAGCTTACCAGGCCGAGGGTCCTACGAGCAGTACTTC. This translates into CASSLPGRGSYEQYF. The chain employs TRBV7-8 and TRBJ2-7; tentatively, D is TRBD2 (5 bases). Germline lookup yields CDR1 SGHVS and CDR2 FQNEAQ. CDR3 size: 15 residues. Trimming pared 2 bases from V and 1 base from J, leaving 12 bases between.

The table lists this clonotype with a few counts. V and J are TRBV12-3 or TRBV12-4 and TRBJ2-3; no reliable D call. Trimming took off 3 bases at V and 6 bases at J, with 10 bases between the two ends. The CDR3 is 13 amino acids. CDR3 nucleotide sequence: TGTGCCAGCAGTTTCATTGGGGTGGATACGCAGTATTTT. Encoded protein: CASSFIGVDTQYF.